What follows are 7 T cell receptor beta chains derived from one specimen sequenced in a study of post-analysis software for immune sequencing data. Study findings and constraints: Relative to controls, patients had about five TRBV segments at higher frequency, with TRBV5-6, TRBV5-1 and TRBV20-1 among these.

These TCRs' antigens remain unknown. Prepared TCR beta cDNA libraries contained unique molecular identifiers. TCRdb recomputed calls from the PCR reads with MiXCR, one row per CDR3 protein. The sample holds roughly 400,000 distinct CDR3 sequences, about 40% seen once. Sequenced: blood. These receptors all stem from a girl aged 2 to 9 with multiple sclerosis.

V is TRBV2 and J is TRBJ2-3, with TRBD2 identical over 7 bases. With 3 bases clipped from V and 2 bases from J, the junction kept 2 bases outside the gene matches. This CDR3 spans 14 amino acids. Germline V gene lookup returns CDR1 SNHLY and CDR2 FYNNEI. CDR3 amino acids: CASSERGNTDTQYF. In nucleotides, the CDR3 is TGTGCCAGCAGTGAGCGGGGGAACACAGATACGCAGTATTTT.

V is TRBV6-1 and J is TRBJ2-1; the match to TRBD2 covers 11 bases. The junction had 6 bases not matched to a gene; V was cut back by 5 bases and J by 3 bases. There are 16 residues in the CDR3. Per the germline V gene, CDR1 is MNHNS and CDR2 is SASEGT. CDR3 DNA: TGTGCCAGCAGTAAGACCGGGACTAGCGGCTACAATGAGCAGTTCTTC. Its translation is CASSKTGTSGYNEQFF.

The chain combines TRBV5-1 with TRBJ2-5; D possibly corresponds to TRBD2 (5 bases). CDR1 and CDR2 from the germline V gene are SGHRS and YFSETQ. The CDR3 is 13 residues long. V lost 2 bases, J lost 3 bases, and 8 bases lay in between. The CDR3 region is CASSFQREETQYF. Written as DNA, the CDR3 is TGCGCCAGCAGCTTCCAGAGGGAAGAGACCCAGTACTTC. Complete variable domain (other parts from reference TRBV5-1 and TRBJ2-5): KAGVTQTPRYLIKTRGQQVTLSCSPISGHRSVSWYQQTPGQGLQFLFEYFSETQRNKGNFPGRFSGRQFSNSRSEMNVSTLELGDSALYLCASSFQREETQYFGPGTRLLVL.

The rearrangement links TRBV11-2 to TRBJ2-1; 7 bases fit TRBD1. Germline V gene data show CDR1 as SGHAT and CDR2 as FQNNGV. CDR3 length: 15 residues. V lost 0 bases to trimming and J lost 4 bases; unmatched junction nucleotides: 3. The CDR3 sequence is CASSLDEGAYNEQFF. DNA for the CDR3: TGTGCCAGCAGCTTAGATGAGGGGGCTTACAATGAGCAGTTCTTC.

Here the CDR3 DNA reads TGTGCCACCAGCAGAGGCCGGTCCATGTACGAGCAGTACTTC. Translating gives CATSRGRSMYEQYF. The chain employs TRBV15 and TRBJ2-7, with D uncertain. This CDR3 spans 14 amino acids. Trimming pared 1 base from V and 4 bases from J, leaving 11 bases between. In germline, CDR1 is LNHNV, CDR2 YYDKDF (reference sequence).

In regard to this clonotype: This may be a read error: a much more frequent sequence differs by one nucleotide. The chain carries TRBV29-1 and TRBJ2-1; TRBD2 might be the D (5 bases). Germline lookup yields CDR1 SQVTM and CDR2 ANQGSEA. The CDR3 runs to 13 residues. The CDR3 loop reads CGVDSAFYNEQFF. Here the CDR3 DNA reads TGCGGCGTAGATAGCGCGTTCTACAATGAGCAGTTCTTC.

The J gene is TRBJ2-4, the V gene TRBV27; D perhaps matches TRBD1 (7 bases). The CDR3 spans 16 residues. V was cut by 3 bases and J by 1 base, with 13 bases left in between. The germline V gene has CDR1 MNHEY and CDR2 SMNVEV (reference sequence). The CDR3 here is CASSFGGGFAKNIQYF. The CDR3 bases are TGTGCCAGCAGTTTTGGAGGGGGCTTCGCCAAAAACATTCAGTACTTC.